This TCR beta chain originates from a study of control samples from healthy donors and cancer patients. Repertoires were generated with immunoSEQ multiplex PCR, while TCRdb's copy carries only in-frame clones and drops some. The data hold approximately 84,000 clones, with roughly 82% observed a single time. The ends were cut back, 5 bases at V and 0 bases at J, with 13 bases in the middle. The CDR3 runs 16 residues. Germline CDR1 reads LNHDA; CDR2 reads SQIVND (reference sequence). Sequencing was performed on blood. This chain joins TRBV19 and TRBJ2-2, with unresolved D. This clonotype was obtained from a woman aged 60-70 years in good health. CDR3 sequence (DNA): TGTGCCAGTAGTGCCCCCCTATTCGCGAACACCGGGGAGCTGTTTTTT. Encoded protein: CASSAPLFANTGELFF.